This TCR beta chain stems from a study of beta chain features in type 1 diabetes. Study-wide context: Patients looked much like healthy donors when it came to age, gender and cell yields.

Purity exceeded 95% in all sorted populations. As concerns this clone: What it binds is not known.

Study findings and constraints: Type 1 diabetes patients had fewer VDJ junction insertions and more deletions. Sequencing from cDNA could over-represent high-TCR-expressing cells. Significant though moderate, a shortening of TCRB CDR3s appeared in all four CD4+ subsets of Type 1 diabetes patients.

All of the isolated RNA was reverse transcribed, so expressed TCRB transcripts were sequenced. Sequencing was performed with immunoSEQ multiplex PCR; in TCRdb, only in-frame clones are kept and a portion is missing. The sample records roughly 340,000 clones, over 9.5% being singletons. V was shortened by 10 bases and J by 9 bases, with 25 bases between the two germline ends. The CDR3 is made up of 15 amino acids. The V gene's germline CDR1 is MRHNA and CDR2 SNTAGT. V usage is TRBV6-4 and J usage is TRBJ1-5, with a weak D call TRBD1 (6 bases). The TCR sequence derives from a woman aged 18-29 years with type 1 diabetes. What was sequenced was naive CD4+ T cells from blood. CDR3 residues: CAIGPRGIERRPQHF. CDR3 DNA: TGTGCCATCGGGCCTAGGGGGATTGAAAGGAGGCCCCAGCATTTT.